This T cell receptor (beta chain) is from a study of CD8+CD57+ T cells in acquired aplastic anemia. Study in general: The DNA of sorted CD4+ and CD8+ cells averaged 3.2 ug.

It was genomic DNA that served as the template for profiling TCR beta VDJ and CDR3. TCRdb re-analysed the reads in MiXCR, keeping a single row per CDR3 protein. The table has some 200,000 distinct CDR3 sequences, roughly 33% seen once. The V end lost 6 bases, the J end lost 2 bases, and 11 bases lay between the germline ends. This CDR3 spans 13 amino acids. Germline lookup yields CDR1 SGHTA and CDR2 FQGTGA. Findings and limits, study-wide: There were over 25 CD8+ CDR3 sequences that occurred in both patients and controls.

In the case of this clonotype: The target antigen is unknown.

This clonotype was sampled from a human donor in good health, serving as a control. The rearrangement joins TRBV7-3 to TRBJ2-7; D call uncertain. Source material: sorted CD4+, CD8+, or CD8+CD57+ T cells (not recorded which) from PBMCs. In nucleotides, the CDR3 is TGTGCCAGCAGGAGGACCCGACCCTACGAGCAGTACTTC. This gives the protein CASRRTRPYEQYF.